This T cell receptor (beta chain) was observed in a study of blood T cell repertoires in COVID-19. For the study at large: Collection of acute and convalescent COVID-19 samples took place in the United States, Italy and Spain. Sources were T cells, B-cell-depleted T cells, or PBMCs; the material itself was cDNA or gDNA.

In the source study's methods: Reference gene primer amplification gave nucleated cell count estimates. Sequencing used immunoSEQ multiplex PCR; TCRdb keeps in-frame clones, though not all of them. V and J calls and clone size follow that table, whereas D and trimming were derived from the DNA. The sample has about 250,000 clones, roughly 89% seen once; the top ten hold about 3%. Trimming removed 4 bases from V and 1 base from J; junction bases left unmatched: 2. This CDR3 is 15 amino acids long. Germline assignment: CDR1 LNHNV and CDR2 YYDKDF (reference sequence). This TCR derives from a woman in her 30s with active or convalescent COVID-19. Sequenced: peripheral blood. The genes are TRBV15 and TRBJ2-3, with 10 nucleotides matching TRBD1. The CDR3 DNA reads TGTGCCACCAGCATGGGGACAGGGGGCACAGATACGCAGTATTTT. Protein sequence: CATSMGTGGTDTQYF.